What follows is one TCR beta chain and its context. As yet, its antigen is unknown. A J-beta primer mix and a sample-barcoded 5' primer were used in a second PCR of about 7 to 12 cycles. One entry per CDR3 protein results from TCRdb running MiXCR on the 5' RACE reads. The table includes over 300,000 distinct CDR3 sequences, approximately 52% detected once. The data were taken from a study of blood T cells in healthy people across ages. Study-wide background: T cells yielded about one barcoded beta molecule per two cells through template switching. Study outcomes and limitations: Per million T cells, TCR beta diversity dropped roughly linearly as age increased.

The germline V and J ends were trimmed by 5 bases and 3 bases, with 11 bases remaining between them. This CDR3 has 13 residues. Germline values: CDR1 SQVTM, CDR2 ANQGSEA. The origin of this receptor is a man in his fifties or sixties in good health. This chain uses TRBV29-1 with TRBJ2-1; TRBD2 might be the D (5 bases). Material: blood. The CDR3 bases are TGCAGCGTTCGAGCGGCCAGCTACAATGAGCAGTTCTTC. Translation: CSVRAASYNEQFF.